The T cell receptor beta chain described here comes from a study of read filtering for tumor transcriptome and immune sequencing. Study-wide background: Mean patient age was roughly 70 years, range roughly 40 to 80; approximately 18 male, around 15 female. Per sample, TCR-region reads ranged about 4 to 11 million by IR-seq, roughly 80 to 1273 by RNA-seq.

From roughly 0.4 ug of RNA, a library with molecular barcoded alpha/delta and beta/gamma adaptors was made. Via MiXCR, TCRdb re-called the reads, giving one row per CDR3 protein. The sample has about 130,000 distinct CDR3 sequences, 13% seen once. Study-wide results and limits: Single-read clonotypes: roughly four fifths of IR-seq clonotypes (roughly 3.2% of reads), 74.6% of RNA-seq clonotypes (roughly 49% of reads).

At the time of active disease, bone marrow was collected from every patient. There are many counts of this clonotype. The antigen remains unidentified. This receptor was obtained from a donor aged 40 or older with multiple myeloma. Source material: a population of CD138-negative cells sorted from bone marrow.

CDR3: CSAEPRTGDREQYF. CDR3 nucleotide sequence: TGCAGTGCCGAGCCTCGGACGGGGGACAGGGAGCAGTACTTC. The chain recombines TRBV20-1 with TRBJ2-7; TRBD1 matches 8 bases. Germline V gene sequence: CDR1 DFQATT, CDR2 SNEGSKA (reference sequence). The CDR3 is 14 residues long. The J segment lost 7 bases and the V segment lost 6 bases, leaving 14 bases of the junction unmatched.